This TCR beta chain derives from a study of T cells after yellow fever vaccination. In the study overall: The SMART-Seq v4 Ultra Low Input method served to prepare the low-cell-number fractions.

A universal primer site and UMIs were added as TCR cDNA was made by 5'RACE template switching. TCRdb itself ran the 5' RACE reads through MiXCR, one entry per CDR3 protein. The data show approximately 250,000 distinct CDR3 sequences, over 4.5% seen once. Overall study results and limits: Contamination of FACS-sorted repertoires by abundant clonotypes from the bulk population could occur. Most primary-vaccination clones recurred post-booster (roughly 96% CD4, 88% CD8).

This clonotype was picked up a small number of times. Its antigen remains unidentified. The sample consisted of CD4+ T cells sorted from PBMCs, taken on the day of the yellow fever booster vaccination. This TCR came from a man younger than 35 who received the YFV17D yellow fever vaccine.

The DNA of the CDR3 is TGTGCCAGCAGTAAAGGCGGAGTGGATCTCTATGGCTACACCTTC. As protein: CASSKGGVDLYGYTF. This rearrangement joins TRBV6-2 or TRBV6-3 to TRBJ1-2; D is unclear. Trimming left V 5 bases short and J 4 bases short, with 17 bases between. The germline gives CDR1 MNHEY, CDR2 SVGEGT. This CDR3 region has 15 residues.